The following is a T cell receptor beta chain sequence with its context. Antigen unknown. This CDR3 is 13 amino acids long. Deletions cut 0 bases from V and 13 bases from J, with 12 bases between. The germline CDR1 and CDR2 sequences are LGHNA and YNFKEQ. This entry is derived from a study of Ad26.COV2.S vaccination and SARS-CoV-2 variants. Study-wide context: It was the COV1001 Ad26.COV2.S trial arm that included the donor. Study-level points and caveats: In vaccinated individuals, spike-specific CD8+ and CD4+ T cell responses reportedly displayed substantial breadth.

Specified treatment: around 19 received Ad26.COV2.S at low or high dose, single or two shots; roughly five received placebo; per-sample allocation not given. Repertoires come from day 63 after the first vaccine or placebo injection. The repertoire was sequenced with immunoSEQ multiplex PCR; TCRdb's copy has only in-frame clones and lacks some. The data contain about 480,000 clones, roughly nine tenths of them singletons. Sequencing was performed on peripheral blood, taken in a trial of Ad26.COV2.S vaccine versus placebo. This chain joins TRBV4-2 and TRBJ1-4, with D perhaps matching TRBD1 (5 bases). The sequence derives from a person aged 18 to 59 who received the Ad26.COV2.S COVID-19 vaccine or a placebo. The CDR3 is CASSQDQEGILFF. The CDR3 nucleotides are TGTGCCAGCAGCCAAGATCAGGAGGGGATACTGTTTTTT.